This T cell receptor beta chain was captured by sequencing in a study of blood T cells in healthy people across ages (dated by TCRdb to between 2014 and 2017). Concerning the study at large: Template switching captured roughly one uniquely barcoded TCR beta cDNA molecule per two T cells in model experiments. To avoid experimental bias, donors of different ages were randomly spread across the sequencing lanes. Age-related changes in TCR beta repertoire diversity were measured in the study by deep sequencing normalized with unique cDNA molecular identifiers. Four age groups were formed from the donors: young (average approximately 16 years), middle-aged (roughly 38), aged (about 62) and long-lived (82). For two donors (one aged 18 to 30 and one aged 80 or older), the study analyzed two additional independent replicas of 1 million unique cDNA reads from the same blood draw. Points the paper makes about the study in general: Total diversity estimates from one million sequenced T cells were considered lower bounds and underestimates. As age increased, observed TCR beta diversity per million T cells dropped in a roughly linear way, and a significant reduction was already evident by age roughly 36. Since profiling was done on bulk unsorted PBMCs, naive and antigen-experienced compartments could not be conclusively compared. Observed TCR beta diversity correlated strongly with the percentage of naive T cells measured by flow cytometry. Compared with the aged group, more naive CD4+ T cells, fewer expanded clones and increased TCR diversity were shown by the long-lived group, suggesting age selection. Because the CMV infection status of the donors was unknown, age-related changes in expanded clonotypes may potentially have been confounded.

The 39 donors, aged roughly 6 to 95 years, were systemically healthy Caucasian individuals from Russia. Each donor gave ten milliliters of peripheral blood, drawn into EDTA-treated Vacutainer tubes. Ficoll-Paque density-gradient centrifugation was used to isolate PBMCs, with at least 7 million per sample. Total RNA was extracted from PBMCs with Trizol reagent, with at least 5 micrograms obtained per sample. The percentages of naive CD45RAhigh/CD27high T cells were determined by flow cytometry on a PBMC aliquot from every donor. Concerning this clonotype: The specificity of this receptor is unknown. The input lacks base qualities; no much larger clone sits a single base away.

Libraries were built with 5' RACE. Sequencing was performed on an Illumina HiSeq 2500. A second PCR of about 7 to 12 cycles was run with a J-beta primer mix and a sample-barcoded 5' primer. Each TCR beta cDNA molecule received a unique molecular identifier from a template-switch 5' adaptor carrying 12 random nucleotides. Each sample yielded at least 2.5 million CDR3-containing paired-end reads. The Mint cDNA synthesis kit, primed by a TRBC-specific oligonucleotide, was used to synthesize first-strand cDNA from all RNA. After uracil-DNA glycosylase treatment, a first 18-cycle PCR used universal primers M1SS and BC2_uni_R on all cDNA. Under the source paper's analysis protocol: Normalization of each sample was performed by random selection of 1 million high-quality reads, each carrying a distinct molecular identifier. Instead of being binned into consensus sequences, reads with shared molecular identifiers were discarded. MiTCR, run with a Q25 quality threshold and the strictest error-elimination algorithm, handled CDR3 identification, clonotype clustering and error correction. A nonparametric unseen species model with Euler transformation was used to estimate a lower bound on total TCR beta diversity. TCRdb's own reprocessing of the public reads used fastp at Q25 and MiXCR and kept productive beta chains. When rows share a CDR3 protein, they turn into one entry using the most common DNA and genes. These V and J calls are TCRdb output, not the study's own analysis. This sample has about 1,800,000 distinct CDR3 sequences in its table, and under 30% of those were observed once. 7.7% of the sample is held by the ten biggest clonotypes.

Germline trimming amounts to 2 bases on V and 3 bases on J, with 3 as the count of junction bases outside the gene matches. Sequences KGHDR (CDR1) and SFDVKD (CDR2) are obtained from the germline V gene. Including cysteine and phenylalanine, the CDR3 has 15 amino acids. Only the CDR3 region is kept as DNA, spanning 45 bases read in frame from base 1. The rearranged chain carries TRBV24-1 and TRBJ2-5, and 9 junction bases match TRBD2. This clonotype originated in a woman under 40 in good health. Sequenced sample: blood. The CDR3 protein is CATSDSASGEETQYF. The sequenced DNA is TGTGCCACCAGTGATTCTGCTAGCGGGGAAGAGACCCAGTACTTC.